This T cell receptor (beta chain) was recorded in a study of OX40 agonist ivuxolimab in advanced cancers. Study overall: Dose-escalation subjects each had hepatocellular carcinoma, melanoma, renal cell or head and neck cancer. Partial responses occurred in Three dose-escalation patients, one with hepatocellular carcinoma and two with cutaneous melanoma.

Sequencing was performed with immunoSEQ multiplex PCR; in TCRdb, only in-frame clones are kept and a portion is missing. The repertoire holds about 36,000 clones, with about four fifths as singletons. Findings and limits, study-wide: Among the lowest peripheral clonal expansion occurred in 0.1-3.0 mg/kg partial responders. Mean expanded clone counts were higher in CD8+ than CD4+ T cells.

Germline loops: CDR1 SGDLS, CDR2 YYNGEE. This CDR3 is built from 14 residues. V was clipped by 1 base and J by 4 bases, with 10 bases between them. Worth noting for this clone: Its antigen remains unknown.

This chain connects TRBV9 to TRBJ2-3; no clear D gene. The TCR originated in an adult with an advanced solid tumor such as melanoma, head and neck, liver or kidney cancer. Sequenced material: CD4+ or CD8+ T cells sorted from blood, taken in a trial of the OX40 agonist ivuxolimab. CDR3 in amino acids: CASSVWAVSDTQYF. CDR3 nucleotide sequence: TGTGCCAGCAGCGTATGGGCAGTCTCAGATACGCAGTATTTT.